This T cell receptor (beta chain) is drawn from a study of blood T cell repertoires in COVID-19. Whole-study context: There were acute and convalescent COVID-19 samples, and they came from the United States, Italy and Spain.

Authors' data handling: The authors estimated nucleated cell counts from reference gene primer amplification. Method: immunoSEQ multiplex PCR; TCRdb's copy keeps in-frame clones and lacks some. V and J calls and clone size follow that table, whereas D and trimming were derived from the DNA. The table has 220,000 or so clones, approximately 88% seen once; the top ten hold around 6.5%. Trimming took 5 bases from V and 4 from J; bases not matched to a gene: 7. CDR1 and CDR2 from the germline V gene are MNHEY and SMNVEV (reference sequence). This CDR3 has 16 residues. The gene calls are TRBV27 and TRBJ2-6; 8 bases are a match to TRBD1. The TCR comes from a man aged 55 to 69 who had recovered from COVID-19. The sample was peripheral blood. CDR3 residues: CASSNFPGGGANVLTF. CDR3 coding DNA: TGTGCCAGCAGTAACTTCCCAGGGGGCGGGGCCAACGTCCTGACTTTC.